This TCR beta chain originates from a study of blood T cell repertoires in COVID-19. CDR3 length equals 15 residues. V gave up 8 bases and J gave up 8 bases; unmatched junction bases: 7. In germline, CDR1 is KGHDR, CDR2 SFDVKD. In the original analysis: Reference gene primers were amplified, and this amplification served to estimate nucleated cell counts. Measured with immunoSEQ multiplex PCR; TCRdb has only the in-frame clones, and not every one. The DNA was the basis for D and trimming; V, J and clone size are from that table. The data show tens of thousands of clones, 85% seen once. Seattle cases were enrolled at active infection and followed longitudinally.

The rearrangement joins TRBV24-1 to TRBJ2-1; 14 bases match TRBD2. The origin of this receptor is a man aged 55-75 years with COVID-19, enrolled during active disease. Sample: peripheral blood. The chain's CDR3 is CATNKGLAGEDEQFF. CDR3 bases: TGTGCCACCAATAAGGGACTAGCGGGAGAAGATGAGCAGTTCTTC.